These T cell receptor beta chains were read from a single sample in a study of OX40 agonist ivuxolimab in advanced cancers. Clones were sequenced by immunoSEQ multiplex PCR, and TCRdb holds only the in-frame ones, with some missing. The repertoire holds some 66,000 clones, with roughly 80% as singletons. This specimen consisted of CD4+ or CD8+ T cells sorted from blood, obtained in a trial of the OX40 agonist ivuxolimab. The source of these receptors is an adult with an advanced solid tumor such as melanoma, head and neck, liver or kidney cancer. Both conserved end residues are part of each CDR3. Each record gives: D gene, V gene, clone size, J gene, CDR3 DNA, CDR3 protein. The D gene is left open where the match is weak. The size field is filled for only some rows; it gives once, few, many or a size class.

NA	TRBV5-6	NA	TRBJ2-5	TGTGCCAGCAGCTTACAGGCGACCCAGTACTTC	CASSLQATQYF
TRBD1	TRBV27	NA	TRBJ1-6	TGTGCCAGCAGCCGACAGGGGCTCGTTTCACCCCTCCACTTT	CASSRQGLVSPLHF
TRBD2	TRBV7-2	once	TRBJ2-1	TGTGCCAGCAGCTTAGGGACTAGCGGGGCATACAATGAGCAGTTCTTC	CASSLGTSGAYNEQFF
NA	TRBV7-6	NA	TRBJ1-1	TGTGCCAGCAGCCGACTCTCGGGCACTGAAGCTTTCTTT	CASSRLSGTEAFF
TRBD1	TRBV19	NA	TRBJ2-5	TGTGCCAGTAGTACCGGGACAGGGGGGACTCAAGAGACCCAGTACTTC	CASSTGTGGTQETQYF
NA	TRBV28	once	TRBJ1-5	TGTGCCAGCAGTACCCTTTATAGCAATCAGCCCCAGCATTTT	CASSTLYSNQPQHF
TRBD1	TRBV5-6	NA	TRBJ1-1	TGTGCCAGCCAGGACTTAGACAGGGCAGGAACTGAAGCTTTCTTT	CASQDLDRAGTEAFF
TRBD2	TRBV4-2	NA	TRBJ2-1	TGTGCCAGCAGCCAAGGGGGCGGGAGATGGGGCAATGAGCAGTTCTTC	CASSQGGGRWGNEQFF
NA	TRBV7-8	NA	TRBJ1-4	TGTGCCAGCAGCTTACGGCAGGGGAATGAAAAACTGTTTTTT	CASSLRQGNEKLFF
NA	TRBV5-1	NA	TRBJ2-7	TGCGCCAGCAGCTTGGCCGACTACGAGCAGTACTTC	CASSLADYEQYF
NA	TRBV4-2	few	TRBJ1-1	TGTGCCAGCAGCCATAATTATTTCACTGAAGCTTTCTTT	CASSHNYFTEAFF
TRBD2	TRBV4-1	NA	TRBJ2-7	TGCGCCAGCAGCCAAAAGACTAGCGGGAGCTTCTACGAGCAGTACTTC	CASSQKTSGSFYEQYF
TRBD2	TRBV7-8	NA	TRBJ2-7	TGTGCCAGCAGCGGCCCCCTTAGCGGGGCCTTCTACGAGCAGTACTTC	CASSGPLSGAFYEQYF
NA	TRBV5-3	NA	TRBJ2-1	TGTGCCAGAACCAGGCGAGAGCAGTTCTTC	CARTRREQFF
NA	TRBV4-1	NA	TRBJ1-6	TGCGCCAGCAGCCAATCAGGGGATTCACCCCTCCACTTT	CASSQSGDSPLHF
NA	TRBV6-5	NA	TRBJ2-4	TGTGCCAGCAGATTCCGGGACGGACAAAACATTCAGTACTTC	CASRFRDGQNIQYF
TRBD1	TRBV15	NA	TRBJ1-5	TGTGCCACCAGCAGAGCCAGGGGGGATCAGCCCCAGCATTTT	CATSRARGDQPQHF
NA	TRBV11-2	NA	TRBJ1-4	TGTGCCAGCAGCTTAGGACCTCCGGGACCCCGGAGGGAAAAACTGTTTTTT	CASSLGPPGPRREKLFF
TRBD1	TRBV9	NA	TRBJ2-3	TGTGCCAGCACCTTACAGGGGGGCACAGATACGCAGTATTTT	CASTLQGGTDTQYF
NA	TRBV28	NA	TRBJ1-1	TGTGCCAGCAGTCCGGGACGGCAGAACACTGAAGCTTTCTTT	CASSPGRQNTEAFF
NA	TRBV30	NA	TRBJ2-5	TGTGCCTGGAGTGCAAGGGAACGGGAGACCCAGTACTTC	CAWSARERETQYF
NA	TRBV5-6	NA	TRBJ2-3	TGTGCCAGCAGTATGCTCATAGCGGAGGACGGGGGCACAGATACGCAGTATTTT	CASSMLIAEDGGTDTQYF
NA	TRBV9	NA	TRBJ1-1	TGTGCCAGCAGCCCCCGTGGGGGGAGGAACACTGAAGCTTTCTTT	CASSPRGGRNTEAFF
NA	TRBV6-1	NA	TRBJ2-6	TGTGCCAGCGACGAGGGGCAGGGAGGGGCCAACGTCCTGACTTTC	CASDEGQGGANVLTF
NA	TRBV28	NA	TRBJ2-1	TGTGCCAGCAGGGCTTCCATATACAATGAGCAGTTCTTC	CASRASIYNEQFF
TRBD1	TRBV7-8	NA	TRBJ1-3	TGTGCCAGCAGGAGACAGGGGATCGCTGGAAACACCATATATTTT	CASRRQGIAGNTIYF
NA	TRBV28	few	TRBJ2-5	TGTGCCAGCAGCCTAGAGCTCGAGACCCAGTACTTC	CASSLELETQYF
TRBD1	TRBV19	NA	TRBJ1-6	TGTGCCAGTAGTATTCGGACAGGGGGCGACTATAATTCACCCCTCCACTTT	CASSIRTGGDYNSPLHF
NA	TRBV5-5	NA	TRBJ1-5	TGTGCCAGCAGCCCCTCTATGGTACAGGGCGGCAATCAGCCCCAGCATTTT	CASSPSMVQGGNQPQHF
TRBD1	TRBV5-4	NA	TRBJ2-1	TGTGCCAGCAGCTCTAGACAGGGAGATAAGAATGAGCAGTTCTTC	CASSSRQGDKNEQFF
NA	TRBV4-2	once	TRBJ2-7	TGTGCCAGCAGCCAAGAGGGTAGCGGACCTACGTTAGAGCAGTACTTC	CASSQEGSGPTLEQYF